What follows are 2 T cell receptor beta chains derived from one specimen sequenced in a study of glioma-infiltrating T cells after dendritic cell vaccination. Regarding time point: after dendritic cell vaccination, including at tumor progression/relapse. Profiling relied on immunoSEQ multiplex PCR, and the TCRdb table lists in-frame clones only, not all of them. The data hold 85,000 to 100,000 clones, with around 84% observed a single time. The sequences come from blood, collected after dendritic cell vaccination. All receptors come from a human donor with glioblastoma.

The chain has TRBV7-6 and TRBJ2-7; 9 bases agree with TRBD1. CDR3 length: 14 residues. The V and J ends lost 5 bases and 2 bases, in that order; junction bases with no gene match: 4. Germline CDR1 SGHVS, CDR2 FNYEAQ. CDR3: CASSGRTGAYEQYF. CDR3 nucleotides: TGTGCCAGCAGCGGCAGGACAGGGGCCTACGAGCAGTACTTC.

The chain has TRBV2 and TRBJ1-5; 7 nucleotides line up with TRBD1. The CDR3 has 15 residues. Unmatched junction bases numbered 8, after V lost 3 bases and J lost 6 bases. The germline CDR1 and CDR2 sequences are SNHLY and FYNNEI. The CDR3 sequence: CASSEPQGGVQPQHF. In nucleotides, the CDR3 is TGTGCCAGCAGTGAGCCCCAGGGGGGCGTTCAGCCCCAGCATTTT.